This T cell receptor (beta chain) was retrieved from a study of beta chain features in type 1 diabetes. Study results and limitations: All four CD4+ subsets from Type 1 diabetes patients carried moderately but significantly shorter TCRB CDR3s.

V was shortened by 2 bases and J by 0 bases, with 5 bases between the two germline ends. The CDR3 contains 14 residues. CDR1 is KGHSH, CDR2 LQKENI, per germline. About this clone itself: The antigen is undetermined.

Reverse transcribing all isolated RNA meant expressed TCRB transcripts were sequenced. The protocol was immunoSEQ multiplex PCR, while the TCRdb copy is restricted to in-frame clones and leaves out a portion. This table has around 130,000 clones, over 15% appearing once. The sequence came from a man under 40 with type 1 diabetes. Sequenced input: central memory CD4+ T cells from blood. This chain uses TRBV18 with TRBJ1-5, with D possibly matching TRBD1 (5 bases). CDR3 sequence: CASSPGASNQPQHF. For the CDR3, the DNA is TGTGCCAGCTCACCAGGGGCTAGCAATCAGCCCCAGCATTTT.